This T cell receptor beta chain was found in a study of blood T cell repertoires in COVID-19. Across the study: Acute and convalescent COVID-19 specimens originated in the United States, Italy and Spain. Nucleic acid was either cDNA or gDNA, and it came from T cells, B-cell-depleted T cells, or PBMCs.

CDR1 is DFQATT, CDR2 SNEGSKA, per germline (reference sequence). The V and J ends lost 3 bases and 3 bases respectively, with 11 bases between them. The CDR3 length is 13 residues. Profiling relied on immunoSEQ multiplex PCR, and the TCRdb table lists in-frame clones only, not all of them. The sample shows about 83,000 clones, around 90% of them seen only once. The gene calls are TRBV20-1 and TRBJ1-1; D is ambiguous. Sequenced: peripheral blood. The clonotype comes from a human donor in a cohort sampled during active COVID-19. The DNA for the CDR3 is TGCAGTGCTAGTGCAGAATCGTACACTGAAGCTTTCTTT. This translates into CSASAESYTEAFF.